These 27 T cell receptor beta chains originate from one sample sequenced in a study of shared clonotypes between healthy human individuals. Clones were sequenced by immunoSEQ multiplex PCR, and TCRdb holds only the in-frame ones, with some missing. The data show about 500,000 clones, approximately 80% seen once. Sequenced: PBMCs. The receptors originated from a woman aged 40 to 50 in good health. Some clones in this sample may be carry-over from other donors' samples.

Concerning this clone itself: The junction differs from germline at one of its ends, possibly a read error. This chain connects TRBV10-3 to TRBJ1-2; D unresolved. Germline loops: CDR1 ENHRY, CDR2 SYGVKD. CDR3 length: 15 amino acids. The DNA for the CDR3 is TGTGCCAGCAGTGCCTCAGTGGATGGAGGCTATGGCTACACCTTC. Protein: CASSASVDGGYGYTF.

This chain joins TRBV28 and TRBJ2-3; D not resolved. V lost 6 bases and J lost 4, with 14 bases in between. CDR3 length: 14 residues. Germline loops: CDR1 MDHEN, CDR2 SYDVKM. The CDR3 here is CASRSGPAPDTQYF. In nucleotides, the CDR3 is TGTGCCAGCAGATCAGGACCCGCCCCAGATACGCAGTATTTT.

The rearrangement links TRBV2 to TRBJ1-1; perhaps TRBD1 as D (5 bases). This CDR3 has 16 amino acids. Germline lookup yields CDR1 SNHLY and CDR2 FYNNEI. V gave up 5 bases and J gave up 6 bases, with 22 bases separating them. The CDR3 DNA reads TGTGCCAGCAGTCCAAGACAGTTAGGTAGGGCCTCTGAAGCTTTCTTT. Its protein is CASSPRQLGRASEAFF. The full variable domain, its missing parts supplied by reference TRBV2 and TRBJ1-1, is EPEVTQTPSHQVTQMGQEVILRCVPISNHLYFYWYRQILGQKVEFLVSFYNNEISEKSEIFDDQFSVERPDGSNFTLKIRSTKLEDSAMYFCASSPRQLGRASEAFFGQGTRLTVV.

As regards this clone: The final CDR3 position lacks the conserved phenylalanine or tryptophan, pointing to a likely read error. The DNA is left out, because the CDR3 cannot be placed on it with certainty; the CDR3 is given as TCRdb lists it. The chain employs TRBV5-4 and TRBJ2-7; the D call in the table, TRBD1, was not verified against the DNA. Including both end residues, the CDR3 is 8 amino acids long. The V gene's germline CDR1 is SGHNT and CDR2 YYREEE (reference sequence). The CDR3 loop reads CASSSRWA.

The rearrangement links TRBV7-9 to TRBJ2-7; D remains unclear. Trimming removed 1 base at V and 3 bases at J, with 22 bases between. There are 18 residues in the CDR3. Germline loops: CDR1 SEHNR, CDR2 FQNEAQ (reference sequence). CDR3: CASSLGRDFPILGYEQYF. The CDR3 nucleotides read TGTGCCAGCAGCTTAGGCCGTGACTTCCCTATTCTAGGCTACGAGCAGTACTTC.

The V and J genes are TRBV7-3 and TRBJ2-7, with TRBD2 as a possible D gene (5 bases). The CDR3 runs 13 residues. Germline V gene sequence: CDR1 SGHTA, CDR2 FQGTGA. The ends were cut back, 5 bases at V and 5 bases at J, with 13 bases in the middle. The CDR3 bases are TGTGCCAGCAGCCCAACTAGGTCGAACGAGCAGTACTTC. Protein product: CASSPTRSNEQYF.

The genes are TRBV4-2 and TRBJ2-1; D may match TRBD1 or TRBD2 (5 bases each). Germline V CDR1 and CDR2: LGHNA, YNFKEQ. This CDR3 is built from 14 residues. With 5 bases removed from V and 9 bases from J, the gap between germline ends came to 17 bases. This CDR3 is CASSSGGNLGEQFF. DNA of the CDR3: TGTGCCAGCAGCTCTGGGGGTAATCTGGGTGAGCAGTTCTTC.

In regard to this clone: A much larger clone is a single base away; this may be a read error. The V call is TRBV30, the J call TRBJ1-3; TRBD1 aligns across 7 bases. Germline V gives CDR1 GTSNPN, CDR2 SVGIG (reference sequence). V lost 8 bases, J lost 8 bases, and 21 bases stayed unmatched. The CDR3 runs 16 residues. Here the CDR3 DNA reads TGTGCCCGGCGGGTTAGCCGGACAGGTCCTTTCGACACCATATATTTT. Translating gives CARRVSRTGPFDTIYF.

The table lists this clone with a few counts. The conserved final phenylalanine or tryptophan is absent from the CDR3, which likely points to a read error. This chain links TRBV19 with TRBJ2-6, with TRBD2 as a possible D gene (5 bases). V was trimmed by 5 bases and J by 2 bases, leaving 16 bases between them. CDR3 size: 17 residues. The germline gives CDR1 LNHDA, CDR2 SQIVND (reference sequence). The DNA of the CDR3 is TGTGCCAGTAGTGCTCCGGGAAGGATCGCTGGGGCCAACGTCCTGACTCTC. Translation gives CASSAPGRIAGANVLTL.

With respect to this clone: This clone may be a read error of a much larger clone one base away. The chain is built from TRBV15 and TRBJ2-7; the match to TRBD2 covers 11 bases. This CDR3 is built from 16 residues. In germline, CDR1 is LNHNV, CDR2 YYDKDF (reference sequence). The CDR3: CATSREGLADTYEQHF. The CDR3 DNA sequence: TGTGCCACCAGCAGAGAGGGACTAGCGGACACCTACGAGCAGCACTTC.

The chain recombines TRBV27 with TRBJ2-5; 11 bases agree with TRBD1. The CDR3 has 13 residues. Germline-derived CDR1 and CDR2 are MNHEY and SMNVEV (reference sequence). Trimming took 5 bases from V and 7 from J; bases not matched to a gene: 3. CDR3 residues: CASSGTGGGTQYF. Written as DNA, the CDR3 is TGTGCCAGCAGTGGGACAGGGGGGGGGACCCAGTACTTC.

This clone was found a few times. The junction departs from the called germline gene at one end, perhaps through a read error. This rearrangement joins TRBV5-4 to TRBJ2-1; unclear D gene. CDR3 size: 13 residues. CDR1 and CDR2 (germline): SGHNT, YYREEE (reference sequence). CDR3: CASSLEVYNVQFF. DNA of the CDR3: TGTGCCAGCAGCTTGGAGGTATACAATGTGCAGTTCTTC. The complete variable domain, with remaining parts taken from reference TRBV5-4 and TRBJ2-1, reads ETGVTQSPTHLIKTRGQQVTLRCSSQSGHNTVSWYQQALGQGPQFIFQYYREEENGRGNFPPRFSGLQFPNYSSELNVNALELDDSALYLCASSLEVYNVQFFGPGTRLTVL.

This chain connects TRBV28 to TRBJ2-1; perhaps TRBD2 as D (6 bases). This CDR3 comprises 16 residues. The V and J ends lost 0 bases and 3 bases respectively, with 12 bases between them. The germline V gene has CDR1 MDHEN and CDR2 SYDVKM. The CDR3, as DNA: TGTGCCAGCAGTTTATGGCGGGGATCCCTCTACAATGAGCAGTTCTTC. Its protein product is CASSLWRGSLYNEQFF.

This clone was counted a few times. The rearrangement joins TRBV5-4 to TRBJ2-2; 9 positions match TRBD2. V lost 4 bases and J lost 8; bases outside the gene matches: 9. Germline CDR1 reads SGHNT; CDR2 reads YYREEE (reference sequence). The CDR3 spans 15 residues. The CDR3 loop is CASSLAGGPGGELFF. DNA for the CDR3: TGTGCCAGCAGCCTGGCGGGAGGGCCGGGGGGGGAGCTGTTTTTT.

In this sample, this clone turned up a few times. It is likely a read error: a sequence one base away is far more abundant. The chain combines TRBV5-1 with TRBJ1-1; 9 nucleotides agree with TRBD1. Germline lookup yields CDR1 SGHRS and CDR2 YFSETQ. This CDR3 spans 14 amino acids. The CDR3 protein is CAGSRDRVGNEAFF. The CDR3 nucleotides read TGCGCCGGCAGCCGGGACAGGGTGGGTAATGAAGCTTTCTTT.

On this clone itself: This sample includes further DNA sequences coding for the same CDR3. V is TRBV29-1 and J is TRBJ2-7, with D possibly being TRBD1 (5 bases). The CDR3 totals 13 residues. CDR1 SQVTM and CDR2 ANQGSEA come from the germline V gene. V dropped 2 bases and J dropped 1 base, with 9 bases sitting between them. In DNA form, the CDR3 reads TGCAGCGTTGAAAACAGGCCATCCTACGAGCAGTACTTC. It translates to CSVENRPSYEQYF.

J is TRBJ2-5 and V is TRBV28, with 7 bases lining up with TRBD1. The DNA end is a closer match to TRBJ2-7, so the J assignment may be wrong. The germline V gene encodes CDR1 MDHEN and CDR2 SYDVKM. The CDR3 sequence is 16 residues long. CDR3 sequence: CASSAILDRVPYEQYF. As DNA, the CDR3 is TGTGCCAGCAGTGCTATACTCGACAGGGTTCCCTACGAGCAGTACTTC.

This chain links TRBV5-5 with TRBJ1-5; D is unresolved. Trimming left V 0 bases short and J 0 bases short, with 7 bases between. Germline V gives CDR1 SGHKS, CDR2 YYEKEE (reference sequence). CDR3 length equals 15 residues. The CDR3, as DNA: TGTGCCAGCAGCTTGGTTCACATTAGCAATCAGCCCCAGCATTTT. It translates to CASSLVHISNQPQHF.

There are a few counts of this clone. The rearrangement links TRBV27 to TRBJ1-1; tentative D call: TRBD1 (5 bases). CDR3 length equals 14 residues. Trimming shortened V by 4 bases and J by 6 bases, and 15 bases separated the two germline ends. CDR1 and CDR2 from the germline V gene are MNHEY and SMNVEV (reference sequence). The CDR3 reads CASSWGRFLSEAFF. CDR3 nucleotide sequence: TGTGCCAGCAGTTGGGGACGTTTTCTTTCTGAAGCTTTCTTT.

The chain links TRBV28 to TRBJ1-3, with a weak D call TRBD1 (5 bases). Germline V gene sequence: CDR1 MDHEN, CDR2 SYDVKM. Between the trimmed V and J ends, which lost 7 bases and 0 bases, there was a span of 10 bases. The CDR3 has 14 residues. The CDR3 reads CASTPGGSGNTIYF. Written as DNA, the CDR3 is TGTGCCAGCACTCCCGGGGGCTCTGGAAACACCATATATTTT.

This sequence joins TRBV15 and TRBJ2-5, with D unresolved. Trimming stripped 3 bases from V and 5 bases from J, with 13 bases between. This CDR3 region has 14 residues. CDR1 and CDR2 from the germline V gene are LNHNV and YYDKDF (reference sequence). CDR3 sequence (DNA): TGTGCCACCAGCAGTCAAACAGAGACGGAGACCCAGTACTTC. Amino acids: CATSSQTETETQYF.

The chain couples TRBV29-1 to TRBJ1-2; tentatively, D is TRBD1 (5 bases). The germline V gene encodes CDR1 SQVTM and CDR2 ANQGSEA. V lost 8 bases and J lost 4, with 14 bases in between. This CDR3 has 12 residues. The CDR3 spells CSYLQGSYGYTF. The CDR3 nucleotides read TGCAGCTACCTCCAGGGTTCCTATGGCTACACCTTC.

Of note for this clone: Only one base separates this from a far larger clonotype, so it likely reflects a read error. This sequence joins TRBV7-9 and TRBJ2-5; the D gene is possibly TRBD2 (5 bases). Per the germline V gene, CDR1 is SEHNR and CDR2 is FQNEAQ (reference sequence). The CDR3 runs 13 residues. The CDR3 reads CASSLREWETRYF. CDR3 bases: TGTGCCAGCAGCTTACGGGAATGGGAGACCCGGTACTTC.

The rearrangement joins TRBV5-1 to TRBJ2-1; the D gene is possibly TRBD1 (7 bases). The CDR3 is made up of 18 amino acids. Germline V gives CDR1 SGHRS, CDR2 YFSETQ. The germline V and J ends were trimmed by 0 bases and 9 bases, with 25 bases remaining between them. In DNA, the CDR3 is TGCGCCAGCAGCTTGGTGACAGGGCGGCGGGACCGACTTGTTGAGCAGTTCTTC. This codes for CASSLVTGRRDRLVEQFF.

With respect to this clone: It may be a read error: a sequence one base away is much more abundant. J is TRBJ2-6 and V is TRBV30; D ambiguous. Germline loops: CDR1 GTSNPN, CDR2 SVGIG (reference sequence). The CDR3 covers 13 residues. V lost 2 bases to trimming and J lost 0 bases, with 2 bases between them. DNA of the CDR3: TGTGCCTGGAGTCCCTCTGGGGCCAACGTCCTGACTTTC. Translating it yields CAWSPSGANVLTF.

The rearrangement links TRBV7-8 to TRBJ2-5; TRBD1 aligns across 9 bases. Germline trimming cut 0 bases from V and 2 bases from J; bases unmatched to any gene: 4. The germline gives CDR1 SGHVS, CDR2 FQNEAQ. The CDR3 spans 16 residues. Here the CDR3 DNA reads TGTGCCAGCAGCTTAGCCGGGACAGGGCTTCAAGAGACCCAGTACTTC. It encodes CASSLAGTGLQETQYF. Full variable domain (remainder filled in from reference TRBV7-8 and TRBJ2-5): GAGVSQSPRYKVAKRGQDVALRCDPISGHVSLFWYQQALGQGPEFLTYFQNEAQLDKSGLPSDRFFAERPEGSVSTLKIQRTQQEDSAVYLCASSLAGTGLQETQYFGPGTRLLVL.

On this clone itself: A far more abundant clone sits one base away, making this likely a read error. The chain is built from TRBV5-1 and TRBJ2-2, with D perhaps TRBD1 or TRBD2 (5 bases each). There are 16 residues in the CDR3. CDR1 and CDR2 from the germline V gene are SGHRS and YFSETQ. CDR3 bases: TGCGCCAGCAGCTTGGTGGCAGGGAGACTGGCCGGGGAGCTGCTTTTT. Its protein is CASSLVAGRLAGELLF.